These T cell receptor beta chains were read from a single sample in a study of CD8+ T cells in alopecia areata. The repertoire was sequenced with immunoSEQ multiplex PCR; TCRdb's copy has only in-frame clones and lacks some. The sample consists of approximately 210,000 clones, 60% of them appearing once. Material: CD4+ T cells sorted from blood, obtained at week 24, from a patient treated with tofacitinib. The receptor source for this set is a human donor with alopecia areata. The CDR3 runs from the conserved cysteine through the conserved F or W. A D gene is named only where the DNA matches it firmly. Expanded clones are given a class, and other clones once, few, many or no size at all.

j_call clone_size d_call v_call cdr3_nt cdr3_aa
TRBJ2-4 NA TRBD2 TRBV2 TGTGCCAGCAGTGCGACTAGCAACAAAAACATTCAGTACTTC CASSATSNKNIQYF
TRBJ1-2 NA NA TRBV2 TGTGCCAGCTCCCTCGTAGACTATGGCTACACCTTC CASSLVDYGYTF
TRBJ1-1 NA TRBD1 TRBV30 TGTGCCTGGACCCGACAGGGGAACACTGAAGCTTTCTTT CAWTRQGNTEAFF
TRBJ2-7 few TRBD1 TRBV4-3 TGCGCCAGCAGCCAAGATTATACAGGGGGCATCTACGAGCAGTACTTC CASSQDYTGGIYEQYF
TRBJ2-1 NA NA TRBV5-6 TGTGCCAGCAGCTTGAACAATGAGCAGTTCTTC CASSLNNEQFF
TRBJ2-5 NA NA TRBV20-1 TGCAGTGCTAGTAGGGAAGAGACCCAGTACTTC CSASREETQYF
TRBJ2-5 NA NA TRBV29-1 TGCAGCGGACGGGACAACCAAGAGACCCAGTACTTC CSGRDNQETQYF
TRBJ2-2 NA NA TRBV9 TGTGCCAGCAGCGTAGATTCGGGTCGGGGGCTCACCGGGGAGCTGTTTTTT CASSVDSGRGLTGELFF
TRBJ2-2 NA NA TRBV5-1 TGCGCCAGCAGCTTGTCTGACACCGGGGAGCTGTTTTTT CASSLSDTGELFF
TRBJ1-1 NA NA TRBV27 TGTGCCAGCAGTCCAACAAGCGGGGGTATGAACACTGAAGCTTTCTTT CASSPTSGGMNTEAFF
TRBJ2-1 few NA TRBV7-3 TGTGCCAGCAGCCAGACGGGGGCCCCCTACAATGAGCAGTTCTTC CASSQTGAPYNEQFF
TRBJ1-4 NA NA TRBV7-8 TGTGCCAGCAGCTTAGGTGCGCAGGGGAGTGAAAAACTGTTTTTT CASSLGAQGSEKLFF
TRBJ1-2 NA NA TRBV30 TGTGCCTGGAGCCCCCCCTCGGGGAACTATGGCTACACCTTC CAWSPPSGNYGYTF
TRBJ1-4 NA NA TRBV30 TGTGCCTGGAGTCATAGGACGGGGGAAGAAAAGCTGTTTTTT CAWSHRTGEEKLFF
TRBJ1-2 NA NA TRBV5-4 TGTGCCAGCAGCCCGAGGGTGGGCTATGGCTACACCTTC CASSPRVGYGYTF
TRBJ2-1 many NA TRBV2 TGTGCCAGCAGGACCCGCCGGACTCCAGACAATGAGCAGTTCTTC CASRTRRTPDNEQFF
TRBJ2-3 many NA TRBV7-2 TGTGCCAGCAGCTTACCGAGGGGGGGGCCAGATACGCAGTATTTT CASSLPRGGPDTQYF
TRBJ1-5 NA TRBD1 TRBV25-1 TGTGCCAGCAGTTTGACAGGGGCAAATCAGCCCCAGCATTTT CASSLTGANQPQHF
TRBJ1-2 NA NA TRBV29-1 TGCAGCGTTGAAGCAGGGGATTATGGCTACACCTTC CSVEAGDYGYTF
TRBJ1-1 NA NA TRBV25-1 TGTGCCAGCAGTGAACAGGAGATCAACACTGAAGCTTTCTTT CASSEQEINTEAFF
TRBJ2-7 NA TRBD1 TRBV5-1 TGCGCCAGCAGCTCAGACAGGGATCCCTACGAGCAGTACTTC CASSSDRDPYEQYF
TRBJ2-5 few NA TRBV15 TGTGCCACCAGCACCCGGGGGAAAGAGACCCAGTACTTC CATSTRGKETQYF
TRBJ1-1 NA TRBD1 TRBV14 TGTGCCAGCAGCTCAGGGGGGCGGACTGAAGCTTTCTTT CASSSGGRTEAFF
TRBJ1-4 NA NA TRBV30 TGTGCCTATATGGGGAGAAGCACTAATGAAAAACTGTTTTTT CAYMGRSTNEKLFF
TRBJ2-1 NA TRBD2 TRBV9 TGTGCCAGCAAGGCTAGCGGGGGTGGCGAGCAGTTCTTC CASKASGGGEQFF
TRBJ1-2 NA TRBD1 TRBV30 TGTGCCTGGGAAACAGGGCAGGGGGCAACCTTC CAWETGQGATF
TRBJ1-1 NA NA TRBV27 TGTGCCAGCATGGGAGTTTGGGGCAGGGAAGTGGAGGATGCCGCTGAAGCTTTCTTT CASMGVWGREVEDAAEAFF
TRBJ2-3 NA NA TRBV6-5 TGTGCCAGCAAGACTTACACACACACAGATACGCAGTATTTT CASKTYTHTDTQYF
TRBJ1-2 NA NA TRBV29-1 TGCAGCGTTGAAAGAGAGCCTGAGGGCTACACCTTC CSVEREPEGYTF
TRBJ2-6 few TRBD1 TRBV5-4 TGTGCCAGCAGCTTGGCTTCCGGACAGGGTACAGGTGGGGCCAACGTCCTGACTTTC CASSLASGQGTGGANVLTF
TRBJ1-6 NA NA TRBV10-3 TGTGCCATCAGTGAGTCGGGCAGGGTCTCAGCGAATAATTCACCCCTCCACTTT CAISESGRVSANNSPLHF
TRBJ1-1 NA NA TRBV29-1 TGCAGCGTTGAGGACAGGAACACTGAAGCTTTCTTT CSVEDRNTEAFF
TRBJ2-7 NA TRBD2 TRBV11-2 TGTGCCAGCAGCCCTAGCGGGGAAAGCTCCTACGAGCAGTACTTC CASSPSGESSYEQYF
TRBJ2-1 NA NA TRBV18 TGTGCCAGCTCACCACCGGGGGCCATGGGGAATGAGCAGTTCTTC CASSPPGAMGNEQFF
TRBJ2-7 NA NA TRBV30 TGTGCCTGGGGAAACTACGAGCAGTACTTC CAWGNYEQYF
TRBJ2-6 few NA TRBV5-1 TGCGCCATCCCCAGGGACCCTGGGGCCAACGTCCTGACTTTC CAIPRDPGANVLTF
TRBJ2-6 NA NA TRBV2 TGTGCCAGCAGTGTATCCTTGGGGGCCAACGTCCTGACTTTC CASSVSLGANVLTF
TRBJ2-7 NA TRBD1 TRBV29-1 TGCAGCGTGCGGAATCCGGGACAGGGACACTACGAGCAGTACTTC CSVRNPGQGHYEQYF
TRBJ1-2 NA NA TRBV29-1 TGCAGCGTTGAAAGGGACACCGCCTATGGCTACACCTTC CSVERDTAYGYTF
TRBJ1-4 many NA TRBV19 TGTGCCAGTAGTATCGGCACATCCCCTGAAAAACTGTTTTTT CASSIGTSPEKLFF
TRBJ2-2 few NA TRBV29-1 TGCAGCGTTGATCCATGGGTGATCTCCGGGGAGCTGTTTTTT CSVDPWVISGELFF
TRBJ1-4 NA NA TRBV4-3 TGCGCCAGCAGCCAAGGACAAAGTTTAACTAATGAAAAACTGTTTTTT CASSQGQSLTNEKLFF
TRBJ2-4 NA NA TRBV4-3 TGCGCCAGCAGCCAAGATTCTCGGCAGCCAGGGACACCAAAACTAGCCAAAAACATTCAGTACTTC CASSQDSRQPGTPKLAKNIQYF
TRBJ1-1 NA NA TRBV29-1 TGCAGCGTTCACCGGCGTTCTTGGGGAGATGGCACTGAAGCTTTCTTT CSVHRRSWGDGTEAFF
TRBJ2-1 few TRBD2 TRBV7-6 TGTGCCAGCAGCGCGGGACTAGCGGGGGGGATAGAGCAGTTCTTC CASSAGLAGGIEQFF
TRBJ2-2 NA NA TRBV30 TGTGCCTGGAGGCCTAACACCGGGGAGCTGTTTTTT CAWRPNTGELFF
TRBJ2-2 NA TRBD2 TRBV7-8 TGTGCCAGCAGCCCAGTCGCGACGAGCGGGGTTACCGGGGAGCTGTTTTTT CASSPVATSGVTGELFF
TRBJ1-6 few NA TRBV7-9 TGTGCCAGCAGCCCTGATGCCCAAAATTCACCCCTCCACTTT CASSPDAQNSPLHF
TRBJ2-5 NA TRBD1 TRBV9 TGTGCCAGCAGCGTGGGACAGCAAGAGACCCAGTACTTC CASSVGQQETQYF
TRBJ1-1 few NA TRBV23-1 TGCGCCAGCAGTTGGGACACTGAAGCTTTCTTT CASSWDTEAFF
TRBJ1-5 few NA TRBV7-2 TGTGCCAGCAGCTTCCCTAGTCAGCCCCAGCATTTT CASSFPSQPQHF
TRBJ1-1 NA NA TRBV15 TGTGCCACCAGCAGAGATTGGATGGGACACACTGAAGCTTTCTTT CATSRDWMGHTEAFF
TRBJ1-2 NA NA TRBV30 TGTGCCTGGGCGACAGGAGGATACTATGGCTACACCTTC CAWATGGYYGYTF
TRBJ2-3 NA TRBD2 TRBV4-3 TGCGCCAGCAGCCAAGCTTCCTCCGTAGCGGGGAGCACAGATACGCAGTATTTT CASSQASSVAGSTDTQYF
TRBJ1-1 few TRBD1 TRBV7-2 TGTGCCAGCAGCTTAGGCGGGACAGCCACCGAGGCTTTCTTT CASSLGGTATEAFF
TRBJ1-6 NA NA TRBV30 TGTGCCTGGAGTAACCTGGGGGATTCACCCCTCCACTTT CAWSNLGDSPLHF
TRBJ2-5 NA TRBD1 TRBV7-7 TGTGCCAGCAGCTTAGGGACAGGGAACCAAGAGACCCAGTACTTC CASSLGTGNQETQYF
TRBJ2-7 NA NA TRBV14 TGTGCCAGCAGACCACTCGGGAGCTACGAGCAGTACTTC CASRPLGSYEQYF
TRBJ1-2 NA NA TRBV9 TGTGCCAGCAGCGTAGCATCCAACAGTCTCTATGGCTACACCTTC CASSVASNSLYGYTF
TRBJ2-3 NA NA TRBV27 TGTGCCAGCAGTTTATCGGGGGGCTCGGGCACAGATACGCAGTATTTT CASSLSGGSGTDTQYF